This is a list of T cell receptor beta chains from one sample in a study of blood T cell repertoires in COVID-19. The protocol was immunoSEQ multiplex PCR, while the TCRdb copy is restricted to in-frame clones and leaves out a portion. The table includes 120,000 to 150,000 clones, about 87% detected once. Sequences were obtained from peripheral blood. The receptor source for this set is a human donor with COVID-19, enrolled during active disease. The donor label of this sample is uncertain. The CDR3 runs from the conserved cysteine through the conserved F or W. The D gene is left open where the match is weak. Part of the rows lack a size; the others show once, few, many or a class for expanded clones.

d_gene	abundance	j_gene	v_gene	CDR3aa	CDR3nt
.	.	TRBJ2-3	TRBV6-5	CASKGVVDTQYF	TGTGCCAGCAAGGGGGTGGTCGATACGCAGTATTTT
.	.	TRBJ1-2	TRBV13	CASSLALTARNYGYTF	TGTGCCAGCAGCTTAGCGCTGACAGCTAGAAACTATGGCTACACCTTC
.	.	TRBJ2-7	TRBV6-6	CASSYSGGGYEQYF	TGTGCCAGCAGTTACTCGGGGGGTGGCTACGAGCAGTACTTC
.	.	TRBJ2-3	TRBV3-1/TRBV3-2	CASSPTRLADTQYF	TGTGCCAGCAGCCCGACGAGACTAGCAGATACGCAGTATTTT
.	.	TRBJ1-4	TRBV25-1	CASSEGGWDEKLFF	TGTGCCAGCAGTGAGGGGGGGTGGGATGAAAAACTGTTTTTT
.	once	TRBJ1-1	TRBV11-2	CASSLAGVDTEAFF	TGTGCCAGCAGCTTAGCAGGGGTAGACACTGAAGCTTTCTTT
TRBD2	.	TRBJ2-3	TRBV4-1	CASSQEGTSQYF	TGCGCCAGCAGCCAAGAGGGGACTAGCCAATATTTT
.	.	TRBJ1-3	TRBV1	CTSSQRDRGRNTIYF	TGCACCAGCAGCCAAAGGGACAGGGGTAGAAACACCATATATTTT
.	.	TRBJ1-1	TRBV12-3/TRBV12-4	CASRSRISPEAFF	TGTGCCAGCAGATCCAGGATTTCCCCTGAAGCTTTCTTT
.	once	TRBJ2-1	TRBV6-4	CASSGGQAGEQFF	TGTGCCAGCAGTGGTGGTCAGGCCGGTGAGCAGTTCTTC
.	.	TRBJ1-2	TRBV11-2	CASSPRADSTYGYTF	TGTGCCAGCAGCCCGCGCGCCGACAGCACCTATGGCTACACCTTC
TRBD2	.	TRBJ2-5	TRBV6-6	CASSQTSSGTPGETQYF	TGTGCCAGCAGTCAAACTAGCAGCGGGACCCCAGGGGAGACCCAGTACTTC
TRBD2	.	TRBJ2-3	TRBV30	CAWRTLAGTDTQYF	TGTGCCTGGAGGACACTAGCGGGAACAGATACGCAGTATTTT
.	.	TRBJ1-1	TRBV11-3	CASSLFDRLNTEAFF	TGTGCCAGCAGCTTATTTGATAGATTGAACACTGAAGCTTTCTTT
TRBD2	.	TRBJ2-1	TRBV4-1	CASSQEKFGLAGDYNEQFF	TGCGCCAGCAGCCAAGAAAAATTCGGACTAGCGGGGGATTACAATGAGCAGTTCTTC
TRBD2	.	TRBJ2-5	TRBV11-1	CASSFSGRQETQYF	TGTGCCAGCAGCTTTAGCGGGAGACAAGAGACCCAGTACTTC
TRBD2	.	TRBJ2-3	TRBV6-4	CASRRLAGGTDTQYF	TGTGCCAGCCGCCGACTAGCGGGGGGCACAGATACGCAGTATTTT
TRBD1	.	TRBJ2-5	TRBV5-1	CASSNDREETQYF	TGCGCCAGCAGCAATGACAGGGAAGAGACCCAGTACTTC
.	.	TRBJ2-3	TRBV7-3	CASSTPRGRGGTDTQYF	TGTGCCAGCAGCACGCCTAGGGGGCGGGGGGGCACAGATACGCAGTATTTT
.	.	TRBJ2-2	TRBV5-1	CASRSGGDPGELFF	TGCGCCAGTCGCTCGGGGGGCGATCCCGGGGAGCTGTTTTTT
.	.	TRBJ2-3	TRBV27	CASSLYQGTQYF	TGTGCCAGCAGTTTATACCAGGGTACGCAGTATTTT
TRBD1	.	TRBJ1-2	TRBV6-5	CASSRDRGRGTF	TGTGCCAGCAGCCGGGACAGGGGGCGCGGCACCTTC
.	.	TRBJ1-1	TRBV6-5	CASSITAEAFF	TGTGCCAGCAGTATAACAGCTGAAGCTTTCTTT
.	.	TRBJ2-3	TRBV10-2	CASSRQASTDTQYF	TGCGCCAGCAGCCGACAGGCGAGCACAGATACGCAGTATTTT
TRBD2	.	TRBJ2-2	TRBV9	CASSSGLDGGELFF	TGTGCCAGCAGCTCCGGACTAGATGGCGGGGAGCTGTTTTTT
.	.	TRBJ1-2	TRBV19	CASSIARWPQKVKVGLPPNYGYTF	TGTGCCAGTAGTATAGCGAGATGGCCACAGAAGGTTAAGGTAGGCCTCCCCCCAAACTATGGCTACACCTTC
.	.	TRBJ2-1	TRBV7-2	CASSVGPDRREQFF	TGTGCCAGCAGCGTGGGCCCCGACAGAAGAGAGCAGTTCTTC
TRBD1	once	TRBJ1-1	TRBV5-1	CASSLFGQGETEAFF	TGCGCCAGCAGCTTGTTCGGACAGGGGGAGACTGAAGCTTTCTTT
TRBD1	.	TRBJ1-6	TRBV13	CASSLTTGSSYNSPLHF	TGTGCCAGCAGCTTAACGACAGGGAGCTCCTATAATTCACCCCTCCACTTT
TRBD1	.	TRBJ1-6	TRBV5-1	CASSLLSGQGTDSPLHF	TGCGCCAGCAGCTTGCTATCAGGACAGGGAACGGATTCACCCCTCCACTTT
.	many	TRBJ1-1	TRBV18	CASSRQENTEAFF	TGTGCCAGCTCACGACAGGAAAACACTGAAGCTTTCTTT
TRBD1	.	TRBJ1-2	TRBV19	CASRGQSNYGYTF	TGTGCCAGTAGGGGACAGTCTAACTATGGCTACACCTTC
.	.	TRBJ1-5	TRBV5-6	CASSWAEGGFYSNQPQHF	TGTGCCAGCAGCTGGGCCGAGGGGGGGTTTTATAGCAATCAGCCCCAGCATTTT
.	.	TRBJ1-6	TRBV13	CASSLDSIGNSPLHF	TGTGCCAGCAGCTTAGACAGTATTGGCAATTCACCCCTCCACTTT
.	.	TRBJ2-1	TRBV19	CASTPQGWRYNEQFF	TGTGCCAGTACCCCCCAAGGCTGGAGGTACAATGAGCAGTTCTTC
TRBD2	.	TRBJ2-1	TRBV5-1	CASSFGLAGLNEQFF	TGCGCCAGCAGCTTCGGACTAGCGGGCTTGAATGAGCAGTTCTTC
TRBD1	.	TRBJ1-2	TRBV6-2/TRBV6-3	CASSYSIRGQGELTNYGYTF	TGTGCCAGCAGTTACTCGATACGGGGACAGGGGGAGCTAACTAACTATGGCTACACCTTC
TRBD1	.	TRBJ2-5	TRBV19	CASSIDRGQETQYF	TGTGCCAGTAGTATTGACAGGGGTCAAGAGACCCAGTACTTC
TRBD1	.	TRBJ1-4	TRBV9	CASSVAPTGDEKLFF	TGTGCCAGCAGCGTAGCCCCGACAGGGGATGAAAAACTGTTTTTT
TRBD1	.	TRBJ1-5	TRBV7-2	CASSLDRGIPNQPQHF	TGTGCCAGCAGCCTAGACAGGGGAATTCCCAATCAGCCCCAGCATTTT
.	once	TRBJ2-1	TRBV5-1	CASSFRPVIVEQFF	TGCGCCAGCAGCTTCAGGCCCGTTATAGTTGAGCAGTTCTTC
.	.	TRBJ2-1	TRBV3-1/TRBV3-2	CASSRGRLETVYNEQFF	TGTGCCAGCAGCCGAGGGCGACTAGAAACCGTCTACAATGAGCAGTTCTTC
.	.	TRBJ2-1	TRBV18	CASSRSHNEQFF	TGTGCCAGCTCACGTAGCCACAATGAGCAGTTCTTC
.	.	TRBJ2-5	TRBV19	CASSRDTNQETQYF	TGTGCCAGTAGTCGGGACACCAACCAAGAGACCCAGTACTTC
.	.	TRBJ2-7	TRBV24-1	CATSDARTMAYEQYF	TGTGCCACCAGTGATGCAAGGACTATGGCCTACGAGCAGTACTTC
.	.	TRBJ1-1	TRBV7-3	CASSPIRNTEAFF	TGTGCCAGCAGCCCCATCAGGAACACTGAAGCTTTCTTT
.	.	TRBJ1-1	TRBV28	CASSFGGGIMNTEAFF	TGTGCCAGCAGTTTCGGGGGGGGCATAATGAACACTGAAGCTTTCTTT
TRBD2	once	TRBJ2-3	TRBV5-1	CASSLGLAGATDTQYF	TGCGCCAGCAGCTTGGGGCTAGCGGGCGCCACAGATACGCAGTATTTT
TRBD1	.	TRBJ1-6	TRBV7-2	CASTQEDRGNSPLHF	TGTGCCAGCACCCAAGAGGACAGGGGTAATTCACCCCTCCACTTT
.	.	TRBJ2-1	TRBV18	CASSPPYRDSYNEQFF	TGTGCCAGCTCACCACCTTACAGGGACTCCTACAATGAGCAGTTCTTC
TRBD1	.	TRBJ1-5	TRBV6-5	CASSYSKGALPQHF	TGTGCCAGCAGTTACTCAAAGGGGGCGCTGCCCCAGCATTTT
.	.	TRBJ1-1	TRBV10-2	CASSDPGGQGNTEAFF	TGCGCCAGCAGTGACCCGGGAGGGCAGGGCAACACTGAAGCTTTCTTT
TRBD2	.	TRBJ2-7	TRBV18	CASSPGGGPEQYF	TGTGCCAGCTCACCCGGGGGGGGGCCCGAGCAGTACTTC
TRBD2	.	TRBJ2-1	TRBV6-2/TRBV6-3	CASSSLAGLQEQFF	TGTGCCAGCAGTTCGCTAGCGGGCCTACAAGAGCAGTTCTTC
.	few	TRBJ2-2	TRBV5-6	CASRGRRTGELFF	TGTGCCAGCAGGGGGCGTAGGACCGGGGAGCTGTTTTTT
.	.	TRBJ2-1	TRBV3-1/TRBV3-2	CASSPDSAYNEQFF	TGTGCCAGCAGCCCGGACAGTGCCTACAATGAGCAGTTCTTC
.	.	TRBJ1-1	TRBV12-3/TRBV12-4	CASSFVGGTEAFF	TGTGCCAGCAGCTTCGTGGGGGGCACTGAAGCTTTCTTT
.	.	TRBJ2-1	TRBV18	CASSPLSGEQFF	TGTGCCAGCTCACCTCTTAGCGGTGAGCAGTTCTTC
.	.	TRBJ2-3	TRBV28	CASNIESTDTQYF	TGTGCCAGCAATATCGAGAGCACAGATACGCAGTATTTT